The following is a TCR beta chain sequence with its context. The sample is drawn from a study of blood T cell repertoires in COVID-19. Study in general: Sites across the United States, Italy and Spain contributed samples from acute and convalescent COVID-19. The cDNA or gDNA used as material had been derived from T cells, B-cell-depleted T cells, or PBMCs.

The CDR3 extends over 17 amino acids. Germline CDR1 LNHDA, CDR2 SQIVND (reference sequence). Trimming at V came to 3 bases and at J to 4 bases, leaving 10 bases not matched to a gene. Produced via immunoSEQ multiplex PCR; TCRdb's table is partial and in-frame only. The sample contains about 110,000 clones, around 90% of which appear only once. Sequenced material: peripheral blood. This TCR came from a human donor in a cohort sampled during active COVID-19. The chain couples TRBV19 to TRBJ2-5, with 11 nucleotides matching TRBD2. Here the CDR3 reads CASSIGLAGGRGETQYF. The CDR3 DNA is TGTGCCAGTAGTATCGGCCTAGCGGGGGGCCGTGGAGAGACCCAGTACTTC. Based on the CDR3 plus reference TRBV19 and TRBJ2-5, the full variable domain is DGGITQSPKYLFRKEGQNVTLSCEQNLNHDAMYWYRQDPGQGLRLIYYSQIVNDFQKGDIAEGYSVSREKKESFPLTVTSAQKNPTAFYLCASSIGLAGGRGETQYFGPGTRLLVL.